This T cell receptor beta chain was captured by sequencing in a study of T cells in Graves' hyperthyroidism and ophthalmopathy. Study overall: Staff took peripheral blood when the initial diagnosis was made, before any treatment began.

Template material for amplifying TCR beta CDR3 regions consisted of RNA transcripts. TCR CDR3 regions were first amplified by RT-PCR with HTBI primers. TCRdb reprocessed the multiplex PCR reads with MiXCR, giving one entry per CDR3 protein. Of fewer than 450,000 distinct CDR3 sequences listed, roughly 15% are singletons. This clonotype occurred many times. V was clipped by 7 bases and J by 7 bases, with 16 bases between them. Germline V gene sequence: CDR1 SQVTM, CDR2 ANQGSEA. The CDR3 totals 12 residues. Input material: blood. The V gene is TRBV29-1, the J gene TRBJ2-5; maybe TRBD1 (6 bases). This clonotype was obtained from an older woman with Graves' ophthalmopathy. The CDR3 protein is CSAEGDEGTQYF. DNA for the CDR3: TGCAGCGCTGAGGGGGACGAGGGGACCCAGTACTTC.